This T cell receptor (beta chain) appears in the sequencing data of a study of shared clonotypes between healthy human individuals. Study information: Donors consisted of a couple of women and three men between 18 and 49.

Measured with immunoSEQ multiplex PCR; TCRdb has only the in-frame clones, and not every one. This sample has roughly 550,000 clones; over 95% occur once, and the top ten carry 0.11%. CD45RO-negative, CCR7-positively selected cells formed the naive CD8 fraction, excluding terminally differentiated effector memory CD45RA+ cells. Germline trimming cut 2 bases from V and 2 bases from J; bases unmatched to any gene: 5. This CDR3 is 15 amino acids long. From germline, CDR1 is SGHAT and CDR2 FQNNGV. The chain links TRBV11-2 to TRBJ2-7, with 8 bases identical to TRBD2. Sequenced input: naive CD8+ T cells sorted from blood. The receptor comes from a woman in her thirties in good health. CDR3 sequence reads: CASSLTSGETYEQYF. The CDR3 DNA reads as TGTGCCAGCAGCTTAACTAGCGGTGAGACCTACGAGCAGTACTTC.